The clone carrying this T cell receptor (beta chain) was observed a few times. Its antigen is still unknown. V shed 8 bases and J shed 4 bases, with 15 bases lying between them. The CDR3 runs 14 residues. Germline CDR1 reads SGHVS; CDR2 reads FQNEAQ. The data stem from a study of cytomegalovirus exposure and HLA in healthy donors. PCR employed 60 Vbeta and 13 Jbeta primers. Clones were read by immunoSEQ multiplex PCR, and TCRdb kept only the in-frame ones, dropping some. The sample gives more than 200,000 clones, 55% to 75% of which show up once; approximately 2.5% is in the top ten. General observations from the study: TCR sequences were mostly rare, though some public TCRs occurred in many donors. Later on, a genetic analysis was performed. It linked a missense variant in DCLRE1C with V- and J-gene trimming of TCR beta.

The chain employs TRBV7-8 and TRBJ2-1, with D perhaps TRBD2 (6 bases). Sequencing was performed on PBMCs. The receptor was isolated from a man aged 35 to 55 in good health and CMV-seropositive. The CDR3 reads CASRGGGKYNEQFF. The CDR3 region has the DNA TGTGCCAGCCGGGGTGGGGGGAAGTACAATGAGCAGTTCTTC.